This is a list of T cell receptor beta chains from one sample in a study of graft-versus-host responses after intestinal transplantation. Assay: immunoSEQ multiplex PCR; the TCRdb copy retains only in-frame clones and omits some. The sample lists a few thousand clones; roughly 72% were seen once. The starting material was ileum tissue, obtained less than 270 days after intestinal transplant. The receptors were gathered from a human patient who received an intestinal transplant, so some T cells may come from the graft donor. CDR3s include the opening cysteine and the closing phenylalanine or tryptophan. The order of the fields is D gene, J gene, V gene, clone size, CDR3 protein, CDR3 DNA. The D gene is left open where the match is weak. Where a row states a size, it is once, few, many or the class of an expanded clone; other rows omit it.

TRBD1,TRBJ2-4,TRBV19,NA,CASTIGQGRAKNIQYF,TGTGCCAGTACCATCGGACAGGGGAGAGCCAAAAACATTCAGTACTTC
NA,TRBJ2-2,TRBV6-5,NA,CASSFSQENTGELFF,TGTGCCAGCAGTTTCTCACAGGAAAACACCGGGGAGCTGTTTTTT
NA,TRBJ1-4,TRBV5-4,NA,CASSDNNEKLFF,TGTGCCAGCAGCGACAATAATGAAAAACTGTTTTTT
NA,TRBJ1-2,TRBV29-1,NA,CSVAPGQIYGYTF,TGCAGCGTTGCTCCAGGACAGATATATGGCTACACCTTC
TRBD2,TRBJ2-1,TRBV7-9,NA,CASSYGLAGPNEQFF,TGTGCCAGCAGCTACGGACTAGCGGGACCCAATGAGCAGTTCTTC
TRBD2,TRBJ2-5,TRBV30,NA,CACSLGLAGETQYF,TGTGCCTGTTCCCTAGGGCTAGCGGGGGAGACCCAGTACTTC
TRBD1,TRBJ1-1,TRBV14,NA,CASSHFRDRAFF,TGTGCCAGCAGTCATTTCCGGGACAGAGCTTTCTTT
NA,TRBJ2-4,TRBV2,NA,CASSDPRVTKNIQYF,TGTGCCAGCAGTGACCCCAGGGTAACCAAAAACATTCAGTACTTC
TRBD2,TRBJ2-7,TRBV5-6,NA,CASLKRGDTYEQYF,TGTGCCAGCCTTAAGCGGGGGGACACCTACGAGCAGTACTTC
TRBD2,TRBJ2-7,TRBV7-2,NA,CASSFLAGVYEQYF,TGTGCCAGCAGCTTTCTAGCGGGAGTTTACGAGCAGTACTTC
NA,TRBJ1-2,TRBV4-3,NA,CASSQDPIAGGVYNYGYTF,TGCGCCAGCAGCCAAGATCCCATAGCGGGAGGAGTCTATAACTATGGCTACACCTTC
NA,TRBJ2-3,TRBV5-6,NA,CASSASGSGTDTQYF,TGTGCCAGCAGCGCATCGGGTAGCGGCACAGATACGCAGTATTTT
NA,TRBJ2-1,TRBV6-6,NA,CASLTDTFYNEQFF,TGTGCCAGCCTAACGGACACGTTCTACAATGAGCAGTTCTTC
NA,TRBJ2-6,TRBV15,NA,CATSREQGSGANVLTF,TGTGCCACCAGCAGAGAACAGGGCTCTGGGGCCAACGTCCTGACTTTC
TRBD1,TRBJ1-6,TRBV5-1,NA,CASSPQTGADNSPLHF,TGCGCCAGCAGCCCTCAAACAGGGGCCGATAATTCACCCCTCCACTTT
NA,TRBJ2-2,TRBV6-4,NA,CASSDRDTGELFF,TGTGCCAGCAGTGACCGGGACACCGGGGAGCTGTTTTTT
TRBD1,TRBJ1-2,TRBV29-1,NA,CSTSGEQGDWGYTF,TGCAGCACATCCGGGGAGCAGGGGGATTGGGGCTACACCTTC
TRBD1,TRBJ2-3,TRBV4-2,few,CASSQDPRQGGTDTQYF,TGTGCCAGCAGCCAAGATCCTAGACAGGGGGGTACAGATACGCAGTATTTT
NA,TRBJ1-2,TRBV2,NA,CASTINGHYYGYTF,TGTGCCAGCACTATTAATGGGCATTACTATGGCTACACCTTC
NA,TRBJ1-2,TRBV6-1,NA,CASSGQETSGYTF,TGTGCCAGCAGTGGACAGGAGACCTCTGGCTACACCTTC
NA,TRBJ2-6,TRBV28,NA,CASSPDSFSGANVLTF,TGTGCCAGCAGTCCTGACAGTTTCTCTGGGGCCAACGTCCTGACTTTC
NA,TRBJ1-1,TRBV6-6,NA,CASSYSGSMNTEAFF,TGTGCCAGCAGTTACTCGGGGAGCATGAACACTGAAGCTTTCTTT
NA,TRBJ2-7,TRBV7-2,NA,CASSPGLRTFEQYF,TGTGCCAGCAGCCCAGGGCTTCGAACGTTCGAGCAGTACTTC
NA,TRBJ2-1,TRBV7-9,NA,CASSRRVDGNNEQFF,TGTGCCAGCAGCCGGCGGGTCGACGGAAACAATGAGCAGTTCTTC
TRBD2,TRBJ2-3,TRBV6-1,NA,CASSEALAGADTQYF,TGTGCCAGCAGTGAAGCGCTAGCGGGGGCAGATACGCAGTATTTT
NA,TRBJ1-1,TRBV5-3,once,CARVQGEAFF,TGTGCCAGAGTACAGGGTGAAGCTTTCTTT
TRBD1,TRBJ1-2,TRBV27,NA,CASSWTGGYGYTF,TGTGCCAGCAGTTGGACAGGGGGCTATGGCTACACCTTC
TRBD2,TRBJ2-1,TRBV4-1,NA,CASSQKTLGLAGDNEQFF,TGCGCCAGCAGCCAAAAAACCCTAGGACTAGCGGGAGACAATGAGCAGTTCTTC
TRBD1,TRBJ1-2,TRBV6-5,NA,CASSYGGGVAYGYTF,TGTGCCAGCAGTTACGGAGGGGGCGTGGCCTATGGCTACACCTTC
TRBD2,TRBJ2-7,TRBV7-8,NA,CASSPRRTSTSEQYF,TGTGCCAGCAGCCCAAGACGGACTAGCACCTCCGAGCAGTACTTC
NA,TRBJ1-6,TRBV4-3,NA,CASSQDAAGEGSPLHF,TGCGCCAGCAGCCAAGATGCGGCAGGGGAAGGTTCACCCCTCCACTTT
NA,TRBJ1-2,TRBV23-1,NA,CASSPHPTGSNYGYTF,TGCGCCAGCAGTCCCCATCCGACGGGGTCCAACTATGGCTACACCTTC
TRBD1,TRBJ2-7,TRBV2,once,CASSLTGNEQYF,TGTGCCAGCAGTCTGACAGGGAACGAGCAGTACTTC
TRBD1,TRBJ2-7,TRBV5-6,NA,CASTAGTAYEQYF,TGTGCCAGCACCGCAGGGACAGCCTACGAGCAGTACTTC
TRBD2,TRBJ2-1,TRBV5-1,once,CASSLAGGLNEQFF,TGCGCCAGCAGCCTAGCGGGAGGTTTGAATGAGCAGTTCTTC
NA,TRBJ1-2,TRBV5-1,NA,CASSLAGEGGNGYTF,TGCGCCAGCAGCTTGGCCGGTGAGGGGGGGAATGGCTACACCTTC
TRBD2,TRBJ2-2,TRBV7-8,NA,CASSLIVTSGRVNTGELFF,TGTGCCAGCAGCTTAATCGTGACTAGCGGGAGGGTAAACACCGGGGAGCTGTTTTTT
NA,TRBJ2-5,TRBV5-6,few,CASSLAKLTQYF,TGTGCCAGCAGCTTGGCCAAGCTGACCCAGTACTTC
NA,TRBJ2-3,TRBV27,once,CASSPRTPGADTQYF,TGTGCCAGCAGTCCCAGAACTCCAGGGGCAGATACGCAGTATTTT
NA,TRBJ1-2,TRBV7-9,NA,CASRTGYGGYTF,TGTGCCAGCAGAACAGGGTATGGCGGCTACACCTTC
TRBD1,TRBJ2-4,TRBV2,NA,CASSVSVQGQLAKNIQYF,TGTGCCAGCAGTGTTAGCGTCCAGGGACAGTTAGCCAAAAACATTCAGTACTTC
NA,TRBJ2-1,TRBV29-1,NA,CSVVHFSSYNEQFF,TGCAGCGTTGTTCACTTTAGCTCCTACAATGAGCAGTTCTTC
NA,TRBJ2-3,TRBV5-1,NA,CASSLLLRDTQYF,TGCGCCAGCAGCTTGTTGTTGAGGGATACGCAGTATTTT
NA,TRBJ2-6,TRBV4-2,NA,CASSQSDGGVSGANVLTF,TGTGCCAGCAGCCAGTCTGACGGAGGGGTCTCTGGGGCCAACGTCCTGACTTTC
NA,TRBJ2-5,TRBV7-8,NA,CASSFQGRYETQYF,TGTGCCAGCAGCTTCCAGGGGAGATATGAGACCCAGTACTTC
TRBD1,TRBJ2-7,TRBV18,NA,CASSQQGHYEQYF,TGTGCCAGCTCTCAACAGGGGCACTACGAGCAGTACTTC
NA,TRBJ2-1,TRBV7-4,once,CASSLMRSGPSSSYNEQFF,TGTGCCAGCAGCTTAATGCGCAGCGGGCCCTCGAGCTCCTACAATGAGCAGTTCTTC
TRBD1,TRBJ1-3,TRBV27,NA,CASRQQGAENTIYF,TGTGCCAGCAGACAACAGGGGGCGGAAAACACCATATATTTT
TRBD2,TRBJ2-5,TRBV28,NA,CASISRIGGGETQYF,TGTGCCAGCATTTCGAGGATTGGGGGGGGAGAGACCCAGTACTTC
NA,TRBJ1-1,TRBV5-1,NA,CASSFSGLGAFF,TGCGCCAGCAGCTTCAGCGGACTAGGAGCTTTCTTT
NA,TRBJ2-1,TRBV7-9,NA,CASSQAFRSNYNEQFF,TGTGCCAGCAGCCAAGCATTTAGGAGCAACTACAATGAGCAGTTCTTC
NA,TRBJ1-2,TRBV7-9,NA,CASSLGGSPALYGYTF,TGTGCCAGCAGCTTAGGAGGTAGCCCCGCTCTATATGGCTACACCTTC
NA,TRBJ1-1,TRBV5-1,NA,CASSLQMNTEAFF,TGCGCCAGCAGCTTACAAATGAACACTGAAGCTTTCTTT
NA,TRBJ2-5,TRBV5-8,NA,CASSWGVLVETQYF,TGTGCCAGCAGCTGGGGAGTGTTGGTGGAGACCCAGTACTTC
NA,TRBJ1-5,TRBV28,NA,CASSPRTEVSNQPQHF,TGTGCCAGCAGTCCCCGGACAGAGGTTAGCAATCAGCCCCAGCATTTT